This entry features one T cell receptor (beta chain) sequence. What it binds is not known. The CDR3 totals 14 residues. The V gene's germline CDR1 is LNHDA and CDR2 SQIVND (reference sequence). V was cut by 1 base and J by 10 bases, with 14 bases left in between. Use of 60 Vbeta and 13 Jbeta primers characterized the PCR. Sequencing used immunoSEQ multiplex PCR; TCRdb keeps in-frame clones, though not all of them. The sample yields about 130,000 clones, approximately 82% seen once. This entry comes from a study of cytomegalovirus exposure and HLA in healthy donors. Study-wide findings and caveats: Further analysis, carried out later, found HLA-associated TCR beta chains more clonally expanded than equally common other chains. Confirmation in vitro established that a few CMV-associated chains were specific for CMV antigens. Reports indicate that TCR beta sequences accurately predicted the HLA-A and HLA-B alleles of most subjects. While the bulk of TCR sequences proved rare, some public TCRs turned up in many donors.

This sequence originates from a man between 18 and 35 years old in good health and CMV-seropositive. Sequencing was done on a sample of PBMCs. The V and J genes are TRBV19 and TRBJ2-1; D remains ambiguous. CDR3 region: CASSIVEAPREQFF. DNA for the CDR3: TGTGCCAGTAGTATAGTTGAAGCCCCGCGCGAGCAGTTCTTC.